This T cell receptor beta chain is drawn from a study of cytomegalovirus exposure and HLA in healthy donors. Study-wide results and limits: Specificity for CMV antigens was confirmed in vitro for a few of the CMV-associated chains. Trimming of TCR beta V- and J-genes showed a link, identified in a later analysis, to a missense DCLRE1C variant. Association of under 20,000 TCR beta sequences with HLA alleles was found at 0.05 false discovery rate in a later analysis.

PCR was performed using 60 Vbeta and 13 Jbeta primers. TCRdb's table, derived via immunoSEQ multiplex PCR, lists solely in-frame clones and lacks some. The sample includes 150,000 to 200,000 clones, approximately 79% of them seen just once. Germline V gene sequence: CDR1 LGHNA, CDR2 YSLEER. The CDR3 extends over 13 amino acids. Germline trimming cut 5 bases from V and 5 bases from J; bases unmatched to any gene: 2. This clone was picked up a small number of times. Its antigen is not identified. Sequenced input: PBMCs. This TCR came from a man between 40 and 49 years old in good health and CMV-seronegative. The chain couples TRBV4-3 to TRBJ2-1, with TRBD2 identical over 8 bases. The CDR3: CASSAGGDNEQFF. The CDR3 coding sequence is TGCGCCAGCAGCGCCGGGGGGGACAATGAGCAGTTCTTC.